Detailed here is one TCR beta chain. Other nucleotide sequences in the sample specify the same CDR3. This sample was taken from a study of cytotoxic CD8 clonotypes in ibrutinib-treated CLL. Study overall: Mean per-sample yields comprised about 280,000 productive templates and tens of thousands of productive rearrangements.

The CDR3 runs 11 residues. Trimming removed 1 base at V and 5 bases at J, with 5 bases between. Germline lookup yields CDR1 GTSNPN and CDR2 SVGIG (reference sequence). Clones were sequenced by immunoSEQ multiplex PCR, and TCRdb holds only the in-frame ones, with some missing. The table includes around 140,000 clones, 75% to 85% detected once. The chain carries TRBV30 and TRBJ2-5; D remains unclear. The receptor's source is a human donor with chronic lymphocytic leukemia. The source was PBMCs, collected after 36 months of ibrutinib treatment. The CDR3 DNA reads TGTGCCTGGAGTGCCCGGGAGACCCAGTACTTC. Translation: CAWSARETQYF. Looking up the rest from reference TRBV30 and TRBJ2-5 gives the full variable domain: SQTIHQWPATLVQPVGSPLSLECTVEGTSNPNLYWYRQAAGRGLQLLFYSVGIGQISSEVPQNLSASRPQDRQFILSSKKLLLSDSGFYLCAWSARETQYFGPGTRLLVL.